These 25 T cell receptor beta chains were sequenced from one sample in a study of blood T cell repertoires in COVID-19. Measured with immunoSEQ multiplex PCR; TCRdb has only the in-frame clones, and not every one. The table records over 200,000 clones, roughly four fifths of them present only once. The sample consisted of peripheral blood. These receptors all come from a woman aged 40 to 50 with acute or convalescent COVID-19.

The CDR3 region has the DNA TGTGCCAGCAGCCAAGTAAGGGGTTCTGGCTACACCTTC. Translating gives CASSQVRGSGYTF. The rearrangement uses TRBV3-1 (or the pseudogene TRBV3-2) and TRBJ1-2, with TRBD1 as a possible D gene (5 bases). The CDR3 runs to 13 residues. V was trimmed by 1 base and J by 7 bases, leaving 10 bases between them. Germline CDR1 reads LGHDT; CDR2 reads YNNKEL (reference sequence).

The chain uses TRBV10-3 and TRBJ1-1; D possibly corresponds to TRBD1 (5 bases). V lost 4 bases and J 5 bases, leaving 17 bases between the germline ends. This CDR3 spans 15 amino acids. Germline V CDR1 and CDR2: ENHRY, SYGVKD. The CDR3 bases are TGTGCCATCAGTGTTCAGACAGAAGTTGGTACTGAAGCTTTCTTT. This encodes CAISVQTEVGTEAFF.

The CDR3 is CASSPAKLTGKTGELFF. In DNA form, the CDR3 reads TGTGCCAGCAGTCCTGCCAAATTGACAGGGAAGACCGGGGAGCTGTTTTTT. The rearrangement joins TRBV6-6 to TRBJ2-2; the match to TRBD1 covers 7 bases. The CDR3 totals 17 residues. CDR1 and CDR2 (germline): MNHNY, SVGAGI (reference sequence). Trimming cost V 5 bases and J 5 bases; bases outside gene matches: 14.

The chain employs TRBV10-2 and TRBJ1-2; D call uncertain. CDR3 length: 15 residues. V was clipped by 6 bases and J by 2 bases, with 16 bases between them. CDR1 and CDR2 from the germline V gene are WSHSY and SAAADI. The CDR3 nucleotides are TGCGCCAGCAGCCGTCCTGAGGCGGGGAACTATGGCTACACCTTC. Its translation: CASSRPEAGNYGYTF.

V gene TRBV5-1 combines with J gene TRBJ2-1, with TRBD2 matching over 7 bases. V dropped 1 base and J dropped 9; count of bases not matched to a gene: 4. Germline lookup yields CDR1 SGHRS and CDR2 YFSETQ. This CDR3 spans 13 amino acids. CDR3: CASSLTGGVEQFF. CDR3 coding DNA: TGCGCCAGCAGCTTGACGGGAGGCGTTGAGCAGTTCTTC.

DNA for the CDR3: TGTGCCAGCAGTGGACTAGCGGGAAAATTTCGCGAGCAGTACTTC. Translated: CASSGLAGKFREQYF. V is TRBV2 and J is TRBJ2-7; 11 bases align to TRBD2. V lost 4 bases and J lost 6; bases outside the gene matches: 8. The V gene's germline CDR1 is SNHLY and CDR2 FYNNEI. There are 15 residues in the CDR3. The full variable domain, rest sourced from reference TRBV2 and TRBJ2-7, is EPEVTQTPSHQVTQMGQEVILRCVPISNHLYFYWYRQILGQKVEFLVSFYNNEISEKSEIFDDQFSVERPDGSNFTLKIRSTKLEDSAMYFCASSGLAGKFREQYFGPGTRLTVT.

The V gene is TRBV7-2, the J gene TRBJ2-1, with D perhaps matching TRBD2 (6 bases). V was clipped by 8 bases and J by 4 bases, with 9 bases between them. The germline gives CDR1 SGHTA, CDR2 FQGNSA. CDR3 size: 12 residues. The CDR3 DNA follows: TGTGCCAGCGGGGGGAGTTACAATGAGCAGTTCTTC. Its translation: CASGGSYNEQFF.

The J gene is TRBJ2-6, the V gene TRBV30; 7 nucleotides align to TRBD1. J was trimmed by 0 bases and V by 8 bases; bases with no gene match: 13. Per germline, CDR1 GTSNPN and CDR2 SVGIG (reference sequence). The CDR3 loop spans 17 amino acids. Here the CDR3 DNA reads TGTGCCCATTACACACAGGGGTACAGCTCTGGGGCCAACGTCCTGACTTTC. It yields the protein CAHYTQGYSSGANVLTF.

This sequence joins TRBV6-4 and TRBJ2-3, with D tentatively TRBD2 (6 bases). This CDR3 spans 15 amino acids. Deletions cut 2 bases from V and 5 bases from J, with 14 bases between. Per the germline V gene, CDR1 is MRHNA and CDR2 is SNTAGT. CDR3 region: CASSDRASDGDTQYF. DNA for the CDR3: TGTGCCAGCAGTGACAGGGCTAGCGACGGAGATACGCAGTATTTT.

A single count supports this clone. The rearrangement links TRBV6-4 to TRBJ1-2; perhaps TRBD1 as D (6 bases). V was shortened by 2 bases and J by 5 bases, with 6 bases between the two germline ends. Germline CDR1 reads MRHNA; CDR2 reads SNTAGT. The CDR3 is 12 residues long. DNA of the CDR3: TGTGCCAGCAGTGACAGGGGGTATGGCTACACCTTC. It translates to CASSDRGYGYTF.

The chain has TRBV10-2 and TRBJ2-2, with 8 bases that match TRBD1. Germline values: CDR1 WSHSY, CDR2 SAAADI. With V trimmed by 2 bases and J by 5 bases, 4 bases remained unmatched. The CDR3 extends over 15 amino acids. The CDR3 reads CASSEPDRATGELFF. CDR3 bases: TGCGCCAGCAGTGAGCCGGACAGGGCAACCGGGGAGCTGTTTTTT.

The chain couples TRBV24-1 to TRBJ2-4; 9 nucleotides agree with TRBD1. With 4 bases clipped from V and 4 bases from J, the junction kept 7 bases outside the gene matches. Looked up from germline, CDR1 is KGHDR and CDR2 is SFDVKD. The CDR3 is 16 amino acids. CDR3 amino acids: CATSDPTGGKKNIQYF. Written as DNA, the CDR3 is TGTGCCACCAGTGACCCTACAGGGGGCAAGAAAAACATTCAGTACTTC.

Written as DNA, the CDR3 is TGCGCCAGCAGCGGAGGGAGCACAGATACGCAGTATTTT. Protein: CASSGGSTDTQYF. V and J are TRBV5-1 and TRBJ2-3, with a tentative D call TRBD2 (6 bases). Germline V gives CDR1 SGHRS, CDR2 YFSETQ. Between the trimmed V and J ends, which lost 4 bases and 0 bases, there was a span of 6 bases. The length of the CDR3 is 13 residues.

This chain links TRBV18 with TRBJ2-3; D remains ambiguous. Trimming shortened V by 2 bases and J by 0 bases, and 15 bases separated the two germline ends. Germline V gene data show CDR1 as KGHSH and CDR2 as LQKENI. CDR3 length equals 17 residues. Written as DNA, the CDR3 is TGTGCCAGCTCACCAGGATGGGCAGAAGATAGCACAGATACGCAGTATTTT. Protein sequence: CASSPGWAEDSTDTQYF.

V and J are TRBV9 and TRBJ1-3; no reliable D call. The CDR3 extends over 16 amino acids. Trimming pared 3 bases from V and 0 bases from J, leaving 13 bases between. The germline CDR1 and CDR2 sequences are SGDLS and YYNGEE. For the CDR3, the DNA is TGTGCCAGCAGCGATCCCAGGAAGAGCTCTGGAAACACCATATATTTT. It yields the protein CASSDPRKSSGNTIYF.

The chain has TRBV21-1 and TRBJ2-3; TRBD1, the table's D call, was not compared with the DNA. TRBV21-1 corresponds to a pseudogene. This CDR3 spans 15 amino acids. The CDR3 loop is CASSRTGEDTDTQYF. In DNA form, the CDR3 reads TGTGCCAGCAGCCGGACAGGGGAGGACACAGATACGCAGTATTTT.

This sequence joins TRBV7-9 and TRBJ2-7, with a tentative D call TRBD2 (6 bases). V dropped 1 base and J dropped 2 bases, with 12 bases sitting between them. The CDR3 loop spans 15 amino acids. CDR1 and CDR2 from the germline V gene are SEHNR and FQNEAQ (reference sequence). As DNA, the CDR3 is TGTGCCAGCAGCTTAGGGAGGTGGGGGGCCTACGAGCAGTACTTC. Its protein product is CASSLGRWGAYEQYF.

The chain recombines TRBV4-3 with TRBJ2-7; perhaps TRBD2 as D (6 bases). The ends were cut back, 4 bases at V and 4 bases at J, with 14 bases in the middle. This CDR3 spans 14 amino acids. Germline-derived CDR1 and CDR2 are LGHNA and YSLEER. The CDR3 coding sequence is TGCGCCAGCAGCCTGGGACCCGCGGGATACGAGCAGTACTTC. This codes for CASSLGPAGYEQYF.

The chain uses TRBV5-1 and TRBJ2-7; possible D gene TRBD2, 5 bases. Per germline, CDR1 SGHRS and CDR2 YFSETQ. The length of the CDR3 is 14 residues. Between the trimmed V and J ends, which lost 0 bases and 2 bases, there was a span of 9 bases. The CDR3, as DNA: TGCGCCAGCAGCTTGGGGACTGATGCCTACGAGCAGTACTTC. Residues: CASSLGTDAYEQYF.

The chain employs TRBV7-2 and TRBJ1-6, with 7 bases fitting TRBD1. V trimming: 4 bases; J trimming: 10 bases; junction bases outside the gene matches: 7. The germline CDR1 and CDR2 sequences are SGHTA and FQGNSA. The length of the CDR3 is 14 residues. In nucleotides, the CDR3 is TGTGCCAGCAGCTCACAGGGGTCGAGATCACCCCTCCACTTT. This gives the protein CASSSQGSRSPLHF.

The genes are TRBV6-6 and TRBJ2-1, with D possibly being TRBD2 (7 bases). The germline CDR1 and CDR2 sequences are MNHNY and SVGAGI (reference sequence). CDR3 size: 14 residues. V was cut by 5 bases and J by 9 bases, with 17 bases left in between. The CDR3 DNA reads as TGTGCCAGCAGTCTGCTCGGGGGGCAGGTTGAGCAGTTCTTC. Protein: CASSLLGGQVEQFF.

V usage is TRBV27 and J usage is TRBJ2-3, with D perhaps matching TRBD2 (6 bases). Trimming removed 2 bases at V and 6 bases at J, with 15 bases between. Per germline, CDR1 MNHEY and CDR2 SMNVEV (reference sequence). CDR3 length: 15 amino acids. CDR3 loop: CASSLRGTPWDTQYF. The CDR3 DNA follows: TGTGCCAGCAGTTTACGTGGGACTCCTTGGGATACGCAGTATTTT.

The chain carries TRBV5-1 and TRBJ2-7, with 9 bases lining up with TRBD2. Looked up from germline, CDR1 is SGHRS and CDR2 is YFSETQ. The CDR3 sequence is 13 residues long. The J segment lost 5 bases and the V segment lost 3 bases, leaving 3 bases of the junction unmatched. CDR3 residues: CASSSGLADEQYF. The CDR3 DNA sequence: TGCGCCAGCAGCTCGGGACTAGCCGACGAGCAGTACTTC.

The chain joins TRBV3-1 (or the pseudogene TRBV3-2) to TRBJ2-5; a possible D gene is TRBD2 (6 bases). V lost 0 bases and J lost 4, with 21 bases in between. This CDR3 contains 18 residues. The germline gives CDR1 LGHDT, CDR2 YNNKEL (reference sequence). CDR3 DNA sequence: TGTGCCAGCAGCCAAGATAGGCTAGCCAACGCCGGGGGAGAGACCCAGTACTTC. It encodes CASSQDRLANAGGETQYF.

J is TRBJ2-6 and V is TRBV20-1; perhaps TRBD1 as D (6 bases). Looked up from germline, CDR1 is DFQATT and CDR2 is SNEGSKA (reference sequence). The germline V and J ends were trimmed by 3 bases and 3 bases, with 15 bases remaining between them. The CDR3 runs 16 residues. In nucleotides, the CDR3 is TGCAGTGCTAGTTTGGGGGCTTTAGGTGGGGCCAACGTCCTGACTTTC. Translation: CSASLGALGGANVLTF.